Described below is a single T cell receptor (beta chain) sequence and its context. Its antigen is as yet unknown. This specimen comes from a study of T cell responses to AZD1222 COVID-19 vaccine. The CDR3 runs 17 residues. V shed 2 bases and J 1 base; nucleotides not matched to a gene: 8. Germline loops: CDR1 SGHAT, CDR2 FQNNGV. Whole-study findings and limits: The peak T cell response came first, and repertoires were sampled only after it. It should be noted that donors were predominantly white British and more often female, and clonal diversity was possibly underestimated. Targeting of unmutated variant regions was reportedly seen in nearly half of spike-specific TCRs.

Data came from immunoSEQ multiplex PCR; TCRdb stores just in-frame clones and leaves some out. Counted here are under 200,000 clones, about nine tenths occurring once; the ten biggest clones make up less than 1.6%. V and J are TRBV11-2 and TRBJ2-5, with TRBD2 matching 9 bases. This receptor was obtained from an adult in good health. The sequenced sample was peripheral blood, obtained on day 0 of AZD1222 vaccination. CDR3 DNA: TGTGCCAGCAGCTTAAATGGCGGCGGGGGGGTCCAAGAGACCCAGTACTTC. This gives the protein CASSLNGGGGVQETQYF.